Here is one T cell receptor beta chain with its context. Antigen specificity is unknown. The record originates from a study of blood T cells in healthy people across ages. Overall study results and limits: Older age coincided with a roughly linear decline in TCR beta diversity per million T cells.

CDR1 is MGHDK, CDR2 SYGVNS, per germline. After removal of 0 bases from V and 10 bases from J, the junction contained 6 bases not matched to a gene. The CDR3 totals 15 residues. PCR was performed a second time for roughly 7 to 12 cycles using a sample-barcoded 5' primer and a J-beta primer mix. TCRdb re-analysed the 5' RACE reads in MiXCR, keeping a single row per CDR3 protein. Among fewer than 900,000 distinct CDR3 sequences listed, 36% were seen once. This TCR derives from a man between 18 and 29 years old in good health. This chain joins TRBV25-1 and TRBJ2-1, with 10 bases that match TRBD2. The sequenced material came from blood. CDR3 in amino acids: CASSEYGLAGEEQFF. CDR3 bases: TGTGCCAGCAGTGAATATGGGCTAGCGGGGGAAGAGCAGTTCTTC.